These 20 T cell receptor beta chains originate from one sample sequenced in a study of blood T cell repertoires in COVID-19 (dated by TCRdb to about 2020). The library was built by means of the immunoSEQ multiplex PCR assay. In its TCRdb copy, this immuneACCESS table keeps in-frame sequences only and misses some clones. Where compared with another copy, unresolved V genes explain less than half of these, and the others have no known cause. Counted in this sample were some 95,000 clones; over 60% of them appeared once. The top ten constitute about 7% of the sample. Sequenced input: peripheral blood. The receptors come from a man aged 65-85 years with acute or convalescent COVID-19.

Written as DNA, the CDR3 is TGTGCCAGCAGCTTAGCCAGGGGGCCAGGGACTGAAGCTTTCTTT. Protein product: CASSLARGPGTEAFF. The rearrangement joins TRBV7-6 to TRBJ1-1; 8 bases are shared with TRBD1. After removal of 0 bases from V and 5 bases from J, the junction contained 5 bases not matched to a gene. The CDR3 is 15 residues long. CDR1 is SGHVS and CDR2 is FNYEAQ in the germline V gene.

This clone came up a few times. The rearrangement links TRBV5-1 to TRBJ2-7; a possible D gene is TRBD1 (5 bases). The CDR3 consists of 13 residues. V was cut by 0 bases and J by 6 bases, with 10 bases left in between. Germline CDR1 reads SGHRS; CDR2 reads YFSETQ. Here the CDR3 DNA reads TGCGCCAGCAGCTTGGGGGGTAGGGGCGAGCAGTACTTC. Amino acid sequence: CASSLGGRGEQYF.

CDR3 in amino acids: CASSRNRGGEAFF. The CDR3 DNA reads as TGTGCCAGCAGTCGTAATAGGGGAGGTGAAGCTTTCTTT. J is TRBJ1-1 and V is TRBV6-5; perhaps TRBD1 as D (5 bases). V lost 5 bases and J 7 bases, leaving 14 bases between the germline ends. The germline CDR1 and CDR2 sequences are MNHEY and SVGAGI. The CDR3 sequence is 13 residues long.

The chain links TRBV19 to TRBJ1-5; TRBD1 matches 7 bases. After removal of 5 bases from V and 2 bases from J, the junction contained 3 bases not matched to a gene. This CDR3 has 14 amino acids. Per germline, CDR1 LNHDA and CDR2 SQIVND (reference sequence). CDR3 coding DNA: TGTGCCAGTAGTTTCGGACAGGGCAATCAGCCCCAGCATTTT. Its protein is CASSFGQGNQPQHF.

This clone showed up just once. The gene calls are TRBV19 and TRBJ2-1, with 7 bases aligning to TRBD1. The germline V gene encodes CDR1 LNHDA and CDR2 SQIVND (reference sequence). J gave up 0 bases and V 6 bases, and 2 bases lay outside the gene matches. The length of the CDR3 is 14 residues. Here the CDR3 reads CASRGQSSYNEQFF. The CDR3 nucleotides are TGTGCCAGTAGGGGACAGAGCTCCTACAATGAGCAGTTCTTC. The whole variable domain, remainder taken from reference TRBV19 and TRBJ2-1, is DGGITQSPKYLFRKEGQNVTLSCEQNLNHDAMYWYRQDPGQGLRLIYYSQIVNDFQKGDIAEGYSVSREKKESFPLTVTSAQKNPTAFYLCASRGQSSYNEQFFGPGTRLTVL.

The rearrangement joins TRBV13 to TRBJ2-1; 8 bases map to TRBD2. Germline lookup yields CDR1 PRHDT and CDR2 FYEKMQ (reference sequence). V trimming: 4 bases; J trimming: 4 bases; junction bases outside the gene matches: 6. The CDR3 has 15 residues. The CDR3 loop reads CASSSLGGRYNEQFF. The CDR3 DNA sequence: TGTGCCAGCAGCTCCCTGGGCGGGAGGTACAATGAGCAGTTCTTC.

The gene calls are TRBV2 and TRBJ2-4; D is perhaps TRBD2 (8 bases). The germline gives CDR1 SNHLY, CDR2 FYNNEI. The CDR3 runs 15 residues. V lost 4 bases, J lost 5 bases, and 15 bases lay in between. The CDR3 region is CASSVAGQRQNIQYF. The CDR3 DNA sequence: TGTGCCAGCAGTGTAGCGGGACAGCGCCAAAACATTCAGTACTTC.

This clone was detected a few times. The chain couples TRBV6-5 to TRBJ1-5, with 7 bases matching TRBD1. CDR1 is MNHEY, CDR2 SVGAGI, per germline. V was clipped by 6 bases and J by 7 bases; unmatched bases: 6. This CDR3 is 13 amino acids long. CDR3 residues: CASRASRGQPQHF. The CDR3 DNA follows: TGTGCCAGCAGGGCCTCCAGGGGGCAGCCCCAGCATTTT.

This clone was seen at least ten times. The CDR3 protein is CASSLIGTGNEKLFF. The CDR3 nucleotides read TGTGCCAGCAGCTTAATTGGGACAGGGAATGAAAAACTGTTTTTT. The chain combines TRBV7-9 with TRBJ1-4; 9 bases line up with TRBD1. After removal of 2 bases from V and 5 bases from J, the junction contained 3 bases not matched to a gene. The CDR3 has 15 amino acids. Per the germline V gene, CDR1 is SEHNR and CDR2 is FQNEAQ (reference sequence).

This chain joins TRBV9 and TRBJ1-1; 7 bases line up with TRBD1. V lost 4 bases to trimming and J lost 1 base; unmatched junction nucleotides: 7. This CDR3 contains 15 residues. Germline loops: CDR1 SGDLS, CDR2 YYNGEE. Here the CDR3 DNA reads TGTGCCAGCAGCCCAACGGGACAGCCGAACACTGAAGCTTTCTTT. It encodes CASSPTGQPNTEAFF.

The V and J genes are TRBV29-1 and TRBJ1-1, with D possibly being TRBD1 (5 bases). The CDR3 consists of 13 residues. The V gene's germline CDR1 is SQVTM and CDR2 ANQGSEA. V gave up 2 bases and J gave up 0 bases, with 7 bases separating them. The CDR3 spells CSVEKGMNTEAFF. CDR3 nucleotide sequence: TGCAGCGTTGAAAAGGGGATGAACACTGAAGCTTTCTTT. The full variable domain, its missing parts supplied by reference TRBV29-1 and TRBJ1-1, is SAVISQKPSRDICQRGTSLTIQCQVDSQVTMMFWYRQQPGQSLTLIATANQGSEATYESGFVIDKFPISRPNLTFSTLTVSNMSPEDSSIYLCSVEKGMNTEAFFGQGTRLTVV.

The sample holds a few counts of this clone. CDR3 nucleotides: TGTGCCAGTAGTGGGGACACCATGAGCTCTGGAAACACCATATATTTT. It is translated as CASSGDTMSSGNTIYF. The rearrangement uses TRBV19 and TRBJ1-3, with D possibly TRBD1 on 6 matching bases. V lost 5 bases and J 0 bases, leaving 14 bases between the germline ends. This CDR3 contains 16 residues. Germline CDR1 and CDR2: LNHDA and SQIVND (reference sequence).

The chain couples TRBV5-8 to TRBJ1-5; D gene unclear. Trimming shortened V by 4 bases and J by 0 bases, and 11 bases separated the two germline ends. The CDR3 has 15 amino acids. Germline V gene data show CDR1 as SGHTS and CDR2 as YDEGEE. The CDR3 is CASSPDMNSNQPQHF. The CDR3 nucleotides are TGTGCCAGCAGCCCCGACATGAATAGCAATCAGCCCCAGCATTTT. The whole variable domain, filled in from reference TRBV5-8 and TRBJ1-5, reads EAGVTQSPTHLIKTRGQQATLRCSPISGHTSVYWYQQALGLGLQFLLWYDEGEERNRGNFPPRFSGRQFPNYSSELNVNALELEDSALYLCASSPDMNSNQPQHFGDGTRLSIL.

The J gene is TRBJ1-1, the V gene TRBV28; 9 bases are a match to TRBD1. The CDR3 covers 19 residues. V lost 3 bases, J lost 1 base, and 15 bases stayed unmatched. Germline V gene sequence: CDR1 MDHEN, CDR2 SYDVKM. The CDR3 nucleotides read TGTGCCAGCAGTTTCAACATCCGACAGGGGGGAAAGCCGAACACTGAAGCTTTCTTT. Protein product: CASSFNIRQGGKPNTEAFF.

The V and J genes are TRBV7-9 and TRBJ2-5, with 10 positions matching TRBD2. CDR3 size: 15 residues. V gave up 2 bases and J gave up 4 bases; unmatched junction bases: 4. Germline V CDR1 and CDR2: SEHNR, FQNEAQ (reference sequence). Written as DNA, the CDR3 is TGTGCCAGCAGCTTATCTAGCGGGAGCTCAGAGACCCAGTACTTC. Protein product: CASSLSSGSSETQYF.

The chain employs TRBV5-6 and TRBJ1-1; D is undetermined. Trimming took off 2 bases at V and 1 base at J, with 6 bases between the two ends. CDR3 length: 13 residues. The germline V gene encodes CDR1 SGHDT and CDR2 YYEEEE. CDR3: CASSFTANTEAFF. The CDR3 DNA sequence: TGTGCCAGCAGCTTTACAGCGAACACTGAAGCTTTCTTT.

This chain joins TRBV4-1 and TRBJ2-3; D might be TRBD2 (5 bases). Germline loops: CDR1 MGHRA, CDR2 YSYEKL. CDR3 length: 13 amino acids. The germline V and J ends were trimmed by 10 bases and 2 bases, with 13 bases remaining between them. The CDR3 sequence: CATVATDTDTQYF. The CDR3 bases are TGCGCCACTGTAGCGACTGACACAGATACGCAGTATTTT.

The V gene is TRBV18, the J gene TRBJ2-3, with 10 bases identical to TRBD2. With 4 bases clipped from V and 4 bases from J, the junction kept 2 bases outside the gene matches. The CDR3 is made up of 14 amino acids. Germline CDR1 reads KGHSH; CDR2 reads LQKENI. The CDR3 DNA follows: TGTGCCAGCTCACAACTAGCGGGACCAGATACGCAGTATTTT. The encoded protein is CASSQLAGPDTQYF.

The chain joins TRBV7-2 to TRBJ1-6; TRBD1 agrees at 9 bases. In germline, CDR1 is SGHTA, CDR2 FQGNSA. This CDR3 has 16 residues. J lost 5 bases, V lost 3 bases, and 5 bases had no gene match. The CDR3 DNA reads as TGTGCCAGCAGCTTCCTAGGGACAGGGAATAATTCACCCCTCCACTTT. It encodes CASSFLGTGNNSPLHF.

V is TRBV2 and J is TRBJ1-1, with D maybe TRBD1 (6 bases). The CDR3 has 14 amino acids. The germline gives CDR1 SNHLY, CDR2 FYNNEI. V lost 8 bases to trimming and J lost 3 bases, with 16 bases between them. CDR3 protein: CASPGGARDTEAFF. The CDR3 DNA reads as TGTGCCAGCCCGGGGGGGGCTCGGGACACTGAAGCTTTCTTT.